A single sample gave rise to the 32 T cell receptor beta chains below, sequenced in a study of CD8+ T cells in alopecia areata. Described treatment: oral pan-JAK inhibitor, 5-10 mg twice daily. Reverse transcription of extracted RNA yielded cDNA, which provided the sequencing template. Assay used: immunoSEQ multiplex PCR; TCRdb lists only in-frame clones, some missing. The sample contains under 350,000 clones, roughly 50% of which appear only once. Sequenced here: CD4+ T cells sorted from blood, sampled at week 24, from a patient treated with tofacitinib. Every receptor here comes from a human donor with alopecia areata.

The V call is TRBV2, the J call TRBJ2-1; 9 bases agree with TRBD2. The CDR3 contains 16 residues. The V gene's germline CDR1 is SNHLY and CDR2 FYNNEI. The junction had 8 bases not matched to a gene; V was cut back by 4 bases and J by 4 bases. The CDR3 spells CASSVILAGPYNEQFF. The CDR3 DNA sequence: TGTGCCAGCAGTGTTATCCTAGCGGGGCCGTACAATGAGCAGTTCTTC.

V is TRBV6-5 and J is TRBJ2-3; TRBD2 aligns across 8 bases. Germline trimming cut 1 base from V and 3 bases from J; bases unmatched to any gene: 6. CDR3 length equals 16 residues. The germline gives CDR1 MNHEY, CDR2 SVGAGI. The CDR3: CASSYYAGGSTDTQYF. The DNA for the CDR3 is TGTGCCAGCAGTTACTACGCGGGGGGTAGTACAGATACGCAGTATTTT.

This clone has just a few counts. This sequence joins TRBV7-2 and TRBJ2-7; TRBD1 agrees at 9 bases. This CDR3 spans 14 amino acids. Germline CDR1 reads SGHTA; CDR2 reads FQGNSA. The J segment lost 5 bases and the V segment lost 6 bases, leaving 8 bases of the junction unmatched. For the CDR3, the DNA is TGTGCCAGCAGGGGGACAGGGATTGTACACGAGCAGTACTTC. Encoded protein: CASRGTGIVHEQYF. Complete variable domain (other parts from reference TRBV7-2 and TRBJ2-7): GAGVSQSPSNKVTEKGKDVELRCDPISGHTALYWYRQSLGQGLEFLIYFQGNSAPDKSGLPSDRFSAERTGGSVSTLTIQRTQQEDSAVYLCASRGTGIVHEQYFGPGTRLTVT.

A few counts support this clone. The genes are TRBV4-1 and TRBJ2-1; no reliable D call. V lost 4 bases and J 9 bases, leaving 7 bases between the germline ends. The CDR3 is 11 amino acids. Germline CDR1 reads MGHRA; CDR2 reads YSYEKL. Written as DNA, the CDR3 is TGCGCCAGCAGCCTCTGGGGTGAGCAGTTCTTC. As protein: CASSLWGEQFF.

The chain combines TRBV12-5 with TRBJ2-1, with D hard to call. Trimming removed 3 bases at V and 4 bases at J, with 4 bases between. Germline CDR1 LGHNT, CDR2 FRNRAP. The CDR3 consists of 12 residues. Here the CDR3 DNA reads TGTGCTAGTGGTTTCCCATACAATGAGCAGTTCTTC. Encoded protein: CASGFPYNEQFF. Variable domain in full (rest from reference TRBV12-5 and TRBJ2-1): DARVTQTPRHKVTEMGQEVTMRCQPILGHNTVFWYRQTMMQGLELLAYFRNRAPLDDSGMPKDRFSAEMPDATLATLKIQPSEPRDSAVYFCASGFPYNEQFFGPGTRLTVL.

The V call is TRBV5-1, the J call TRBJ2-3, with D possibly TRBD2 on 5 matching bases. V was clipped by 2 bases and J by 5 bases, with 15 bases between them. Germline CDR1 reads SGHRS; CDR2 reads YFSETQ. The CDR3 is 15 residues long. CDR3 sequence (DNA): TGCGCCAGCAGCTTAGGAGCGGTCGGAGTAGATACGCAGTATTTT. This sequence encodes CASSLGAVGVDTQYF.

The sample holds a few counts of this clone. The sample contains more than one DNA sequence encoding this CDR3. This chain links TRBV29-1 with TRBJ2-5; no reliable D call. V lost 3 bases to trimming and J lost 5 bases, with 4 bases between them. Germline V gene sequence: CDR1 SQVTM, CDR2 ANQGSEA. There are 10 residues in the CDR3. CDR3 region: CSVEQETQYF. CDR3 coding DNA: TGCAGCGTTGAGCAGGAGACCCAGTACTTC. The variable domain in full, with the rest retrieved from reference TRBV29-1 and TRBJ2-5, is SAVISQKPSRDICQRGTSLTIQCQVDSQVTMMFWYRQQPGQSLTLIATANQGSEATYESGFVIDKFPISRPNLTFSTLTVSNMSPEDSSIYLCSVEQETQYFGPGTRLLVL.

The J gene is TRBJ2-7, the V gene TRBV11-2; D may be TRBD1 (5 bases). This CDR3 is 13 amino acids long. Germline V CDR1 and CDR2: SGHAT, FQNNGV. With 5 bases removed from V and 6 bases from J, the gap between germline ends came to 14 bases. The CDR3 is CASSTVRQGEQYF. In nucleotides, the CDR3 is TGTGCCAGCAGCACGGTCCGGCAGGGCGAGCAGTACTTC. The full variable domain, completed using reference TRBV11-2 and TRBJ2-7, is EAGVAQSPRYKIIEKRQSVAFWCNPISGHATLYWYQQILGQGPKLLIQFQNNGVVDDSQLPKDRFSAERLKGVDSTLKIQPAKLEDSAVYLCASSTVRQGEQYFGPGTRLTVT.

Only a few counts were recorded for this clone. This chain uses TRBV27 with TRBJ1-3; a weak D match, TRBD1 (6 bases). Looked up from germline, CDR1 is MNHEY and CDR2 is SMNVEV (reference sequence). Between the trimmed V and J ends, which lost 4 bases and 3 bases, there was a span of 7 bases. The CDR3 contains 13 residues. CDR3 protein: CASSSGDGNTIYF. The CDR3 DNA follows: TGTGCCAGCAGTTCAGGGGATGGAAACACCATATATTTT.

The chain uses TRBV6-5 and TRBJ1-2; D might be TRBD1 (5 bases). V shed 5 bases and J shed 6 bases, with 16 bases lying between them. The CDR3 consists of 14 residues. CDR1 is MNHEY, CDR2 SVGAGI, per germline. CDR3 sequence (DNA): TGTGCCAGCAGTCGGGACGGGGTAGGGAATGGCTACACCTTC. Amino acid sequence: CASSRDGVGNGYTF.

The rearrangement links TRBV11-3 to TRBJ1-3; D remains ambiguous. V was cut by 5 bases and J by 3 bases, with 14 bases left in between. The CDR3 loop spans 15 amino acids. Germline loops: CDR1 SGHNT, CDR2 YENEEA. The CDR3 coding sequence is TGTGCCAGCAGCCCAGACTCTCTGGGTGGAAACACCATATATTTT. Residues: CASSPDSLGGNTIYF. Combining the CDR3 with reference TRBV11-3 and TRBJ1-3 gives the whole variable domain EAGVVQSPRYKIIEKKQPVAFWCNPISGHNTLYWYLQNLGQGPELLIRYENEEAVDDSQLPKDRFSAERLKGVDSTLKIQPAELGDSAVYLCASSPDSLGGNTIYFGEGSWLTVV.

The chain combines TRBV30 with TRBJ2-3; possibly TRBD2 for D (5 bases). The CDR3 runs to 16 residues. Germline-derived CDR1 and CDR2 are GTSNPN and SVGIG (reference sequence). The V end was cut by 0 bases, the J end by 4 bases, with 17 bases between. CDR3 nucleotide sequence: TGTGCCTGGAGTGTACAGCGGTCCCCTCGCGCAGATACGCAGTATTTT. Its protein product is CAWSVQRSPRADTQYF.

The rearrangement links TRBV25-1 to TRBJ1-1, with 7 bases that match TRBD1. CDR1 and CDR2 (germline): MGHDK, SYGVNS. The length of the CDR3 is 13 residues. V dropped 4 bases and J dropped 4; count of bases not matched to a gene: 3. The CDR3 DNA reads as TGTGCCAGCAGTGGCCAGGGGGGCACTGAAGCTTTCTTT. This sequence encodes CASSGQGGTEAFF.

This chain connects TRBV6-1 to TRBJ1-6; the match to TRBD1 covers 8 bases. Germline CDR1 MNHNS, CDR2 SASEGT. This CDR3 has 13 amino acids. J gave up 10 bases and V 7 bases, and 6 bases lay outside the gene matches. Here the CDR3 DNA reads TGTGCCAGCACCGGGACAGGAGGATCACCCCTCCACTTT. This gives the protein CASTGTGGSPLHF.

The chain is built from TRBV29-1 and TRBJ2-5; 7 bases line up with TRBD1. Per the germline V gene, CDR1 is SQVTM and CDR2 is ANQGSEA. This CDR3 region has 13 residues. V shed 7 bases, J shed 0 bases, and the junction held 5 bases outside the gene matches. The CDR3 loop is CSGKGQYQETQYF. The CDR3 DNA reads as TGCAGCGGAAAGGGACAGTACCAAGAGACCCAGTACTTC.

This clone showed up just a few times. This sequence joins TRBV11-2 and TRBJ2-7; weak D call: TRBD2 (5 bases). Germline-derived CDR1 and CDR2 are SGHAT and FQNNGV. V gave up 1 base and J gave up 2 bases, with 12 bases separating them. The CDR3 runs to 15 residues. CDR3 loop: CASSLVPDSAYEQYF. In DNA form, the CDR3 reads TGTGCCAGCAGCTTAGTGCCGGACTCAGCCTACGAGCAGTACTTC.

This clone was picked up a small number of times. The chain couples TRBV30 to TRBJ2-7; D gene unclear. The germline CDR1 and CDR2 sequences are GTSNPN and SVGIG (reference sequence). V was pared by 5 bases and J by 3 bases, with 8 bases between. This CDR3 is 11 amino acids long. The CDR3 loop reads CAWATHYEQYF. CDR3 coding DNA: TGTGCCTGGGCAACGCACTACGAGCAGTACTTC.

The chain employs TRBV2 and TRBJ2-5; TRBD1 matches at 7 bases. J gave up 3 bases and V 2 bases, and 6 bases lay outside the gene matches. CDR3 length: 15 residues. The germline CDR1 and CDR2 sequences are SNHLY and FYNNEI. CDR3 in DNA: TGTGCCAGCAGTGAAAGGGGGACAGTTAAAGAGACCCAGTACTTC. It yields the protein CASSERGTVKETQYF.

This clone came up a few times. The chain recombines TRBV30 with TRBJ2-2; D is ambiguous. Germline V gene lookup returns CDR1 GTSNPN and CDR2 SVGIG (reference sequence). This CDR3 is 14 amino acids long. V shed 4 bases and J shed 4 bases, with 13 bases lying between them. The CDR3 nucleotides read TGTGCCTGGACACGGCGCCTGGGCACCGGGGAGCTGTTTTTT. Its translation: CAWTRRLGTGELFF.

A few counts support this clone. The rearrangement links TRBV18 to TRBJ2-2; D call uncertain. Trimming stripped 4 bases from V and 6 bases from J, with 9 bases between. CDR1 is KGHSH and CDR2 is LQKENI in the germline V gene. The CDR3 totals 13 residues. CDR3 sequence (DNA): TGTGCCAGCTCACGAGGAGAGGCCGGGGAGCTGTTTTTT. The encoded protein is CASSRGEAGELFF.

The CDR3: CSAREADTQYF. DNA for the CDR3: TGCAGCGCGAGGGAGGCAGATACGCAGTATTTT. The V and J genes are TRBV29-1 and TRBJ2-3, with D tentatively TRBD2 (6 bases). The CDR3 spans 11 residues. Germline V gene sequence: CDR1 SQVTM, CDR2 ANQGSEA. With 7 bases removed from V and 4 bases from J, the gap between germline ends came to 9 bases.

This clone was observed a handful of times. V usage is TRBV29-1 and J usage is TRBJ2-2; 10 bases fit TRBD1. Per germline, CDR1 SQVTM and CDR2 ANQGSEA. This CDR3 contains 15 residues. The junction had 5 bases not matched to a gene; V was cut back by 7 bases and J by 0 bases. The CDR3 DNA sequence: TGCAGCGCTCCCGGACAGGGGGCGAACACCGGGGAGCTGTTTTTT. It encodes CSAPGQGANTGELFF.

A few counts support this clone. The CDR3: CASSLEHSNQPQHF. In DNA, the CDR3 is TGCGCCAGCAGCTTGGAGCATAGCAATCAGCCCCAGCATTTT. The V and J genes are TRBV5-1 and TRBJ1-5, with no clear D. There are 14 residues in the CDR3. Germline values: CDR1 SGHRS, CDR2 YFSETQ. Trimming took 0 bases from V and 0 from J, leaving 4 bases between them.

There are a few counts of this clone. This chain uses TRBV4-2 with TRBJ2-3; D is undetermined. The CDR3 loop spans 17 amino acids. Between the trimmed V and J ends, which lost 4 bases and 4 bases, there was a span of 21 bases. CDR1 is LGHNA and CDR2 is YNFKEQ in the germline V gene. CDR3 coding DNA: TGTGCCAGCAGCCCCCTAGGGTCCAGCTTTTCGCCAGATACGCAGTATTTT. This encodes CASSPLGSSFSPDTQYF.

This sequence joins TRBV7-6 and TRBJ2-7, with D possibly being TRBD1 (5 bases). Germline CDR1 and CDR2: SGHVS and FNYEAQ. Trimming took off 8 bases at V and 7 bases at J, with 18 bases between the two ends. The CDR3 runs to 13 residues. This CDR3 reads CASAPTNKGEQYF. The CDR3 DNA is TGTGCCAGCGCTCCGACCAACAAGGGGGAGCAGTACTTC.

This chain uses TRBV7-2 with TRBJ1-6; D is possibly TRBD1 (5 bases). The CDR3 spans 14 residues. V was clipped by 5 bases and J by 6 bases, with 11 bases between them. Germline V lookup: CDR1 SGHTA, CDR2 FQGNSA. The CDR3 DNA sequence: TGTGCCAGCAGCCCAGTGGGGACTAATTCACCCCTCCACTTT. Translation gives CASSPVGTNSPLHF.

J is TRBJ2-5 and V is TRBV7-2; D is ambiguous. The CDR3 totals 14 residues. Germline CDR1 and CDR2: SGHTA and FQGNSA. Trimming shortened V by 0 bases and J by 0 bases, and 5 bases separated the two germline ends. In DNA form, the CDR3 reads TGTGCCAGCAGCTTAGCGGGGAACCAAGAGACCCAGTACTTC. Translation: CASSLAGNQETQYF.

The chain uses TRBV28 and TRBJ2-7; D is possibly TRBD1 or TRBD2 (5 bases each). The CDR3 totals 14 residues. CDR1 MDHEN and CDR2 SYDVKM come from the germline V gene. V lost 5 bases to trimming and J lost 1 base, with 12 bases between them. CDR3 sequence reads: CASSAPGRSYEQYF. The CDR3 DNA follows: TGTGCCAGCAGTGCGCCGGGACGGTCCTACGAGCAGTACTTC.

This clone was counted between two and nine times. The rearrangement uses TRBV7-2 and TRBJ2-7; perhaps TRBD1 as D (6 bases). The length of the CDR3 is 14 residues. The V gene's germline CDR1 is SGHTA and CDR2 FQGNSA. V shed 5 bases and J shed 1 base, with 12 bases lying between them. The CDR3 here is CASSQTRGSYEQYF. CDR3 sequence (DNA): TGTGCCAGCAGCCAAACCAGGGGTTCCTACGAGCAGTACTTC.

The V call is TRBV4-1, the J call TRBJ2-1; 11 bases are a match to TRBD1. Germline loops: CDR1 MGHRA, CDR2 YSYEKL. This CDR3 contains 16 residues. V trimming: 1 base; J trimming: 4 bases; junction bases outside the gene matches: 3. CDR3 sequence: CASSQGGTGGYNEQFF. CDR3 bases: TGCGCCAGCAGCCAAGGGGGGACAGGGGGGTACAATGAGCAGTTCTTC.

The chain links TRBV29-1 to TRBJ2-1; possible D gene TRBD2, 6 bases. CDR1 and CDR2 (germline): SQVTM, ANQGSEA. CDR3 length equals 14 residues. The V end was cut by 6 bases, the J end by 5 bases, with 17 bases between. The CDR3 coding sequence is TGCAGCGTGAGGGGACTCCAAACCAACAATGAGCAGTTCTTC. Translation gives CSVRGLQTNNEQFF.

Only a few counts were recorded for this clone. The V gene is TRBV25-1, the J gene TRBJ2-7, with D unresolved. Germline assignment: CDR1 MGHDK and CDR2 SYGVNS. V gave up 7 bases and J gave up 5 bases, with 12 bases separating them. The CDR3 runs 12 residues. CDR3 loop: CASTTVGNEQYF. The CDR3 bases are TGTGCCAGCACTACGGTAGGGAACGAGCAGTACTTC.